The clone carrying this TCR beta chain showed up just a few times. The antigen remains undetermined. These data are taken from a study of T cell responses to AZD1222 COVID-19 vaccine. The CDR3 spans 17 residues. Trimming stripped 3 bases from V and 5 bases from J, with 24 bases between. Germline CDR1 reads SGHNT; CDR2 reads YYREEE (reference sequence). Libraries were prepared by immunoSEQ multiplex PCR; TCRdb keeps only in-frame clonotypes and omits some of them. The data contain around 80,000 clones, approximately 92% of them singletons. Points from the study as a whole: Baseline testing showed seropositivity in only 5 or 6 AZD1222 recipients.

This TCR derives from an adult who received the AZD1222 COVID-19 vaccine. V usage is TRBV5-4 and J usage is TRBJ2-7; the D is unclear. The specimen was peripheral blood, collected 28 days after the second AZD1222 dose. DNA for the CDR3: TGTGCCAGCAGCTACCGCCGAGGTGGAGTCGGCGACGACGAGCAGTACTTC. This codes for CASSYRRGGVGDDEQYF.